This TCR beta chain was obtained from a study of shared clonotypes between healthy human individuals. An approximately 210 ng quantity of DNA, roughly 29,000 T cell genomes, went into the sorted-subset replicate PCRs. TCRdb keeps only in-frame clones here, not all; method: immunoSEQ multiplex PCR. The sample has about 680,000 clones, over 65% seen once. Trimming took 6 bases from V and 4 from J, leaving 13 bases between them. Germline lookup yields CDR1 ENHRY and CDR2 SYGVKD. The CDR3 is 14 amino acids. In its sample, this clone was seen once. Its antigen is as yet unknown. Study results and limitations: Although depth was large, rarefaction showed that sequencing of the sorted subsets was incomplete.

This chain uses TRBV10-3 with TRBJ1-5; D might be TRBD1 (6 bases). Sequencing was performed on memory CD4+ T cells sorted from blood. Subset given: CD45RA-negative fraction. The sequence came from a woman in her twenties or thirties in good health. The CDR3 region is CAISSDSLNQPQHF. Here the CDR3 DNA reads TGTGCCATCAGCTCGGACAGTCTGAATCAGCCCCAGCATTTT.